The 23 T cell receptor beta chains presented below share a single source sample, sequenced in a study of shared clonotypes between healthy human individuals. Only in-frame clones appear in the TCRdb table, and some are missing; sequencing was by immunoSEQ multiplex PCR. The table has just over 2,000,000 clones, less than 95% seen once. In the naive CD8 group, cells lacked CD45RO and were positively selected for CCR7, so terminally differentiated effector memory CD45RA+ cells were left out. The specimen sequenced was naive CD8+ T cells sorted from blood. These receptors all come from a man between 18 and 29 years old in good health.

The chain links TRBV5-5 to TRBJ1-1; a weak D match, TRBD1 (5 bases). CDR1 SGHKS and CDR2 YYEKEE come from the germline V gene (reference sequence). V was cut by 2 bases and J by 4 bases, with 9 bases left in between. CDR3 size: 13 residues. The CDR3 DNA follows: TGTGCCAGCAGCTTATGGAGGGGCACTGAAGCTTTCTTT. Its protein is CASSLWRGTEAFF. Full variable domain (outside the CDR3, taken from reference TRBV5-5 and TRBJ1-1): DAGVTQSPTHLIKTRGQQVTLRCSPISGHKSVSWYQQVLGQGPQFIFQYYEKEERGRGNFPDRFSARQFPNYSSELNVNALLLGDSALYLCASSLWRGTEAFFGQGTRLTVV.

The CDR3 spells CASSLASRDGGYEQYF. CDR3 in DNA: TGTGCCAGCAGCTTAGCAAGCCGGGACGGAGGATACGAGCAGTACTTC. The rearrangement links TRBV7-6 to TRBJ2-7, with D perhaps matching TRBD1 or TRBD2 (5 bases each). Germline lookup yields CDR1 SGHVS and CDR2 FNYEAQ. The CDR3 has 16 residues. Trimming removed 0 bases at V and 4 bases at J, with 16 bases between.

This clone is a singleton in its sample. The sample carries other DNA sequences with the same CDR3. The V call is TRBV11-2, the J call TRBJ1-2; D possibly corresponds to TRBD1 (5 bases). Trimming left V 1 base short and J 4 bases short, with 10 bases between. This CDR3 has 14 amino acids. Germline V CDR1 and CDR2: SGHAT, FQNNGV. CDR3 in amino acids: CASSLVGGGYGYTF. The CDR3, as DNA: TGTGCCAGCAGCTTAGTCGGGGGGGGCTATGGCTACACCTTC. Full variable domain (rest looked up from reference TRBV11-2 and TRBJ1-2): EAGVAQSPRYKIIEKRQSVAFWCNPISGHATLYWYQQILGQGPKLLIQFQNNGVVDDSQLPKDRFSAERLKGVDSTLKIQPAKLEDSAVYLCASSLVGGGYGYTFGSGTRLTVV.

V gene TRBV1 combines with J gene TRBJ1-4; no check of the table's D call, TRBD1, against the DNA was made. TRBV1 is noted as a pseudogene. This CDR3 comprises 16 residues. Here the CDR3 DNA reads TGCACCAGCATCCCGACAGGGAAAAGAACTAATGAAAAACTGTTTTTT. This sequence encodes CTSIPTGKRTNEKLFF.

The chain employs TRBV2 and TRBJ2-3; no clear D gene. This CDR3 region has 13 residues. V was trimmed by 3 bases and J by 3 bases, leaving 7 bases between them. Germline loops: CDR1 SNHLY, CDR2 FYNNEI. CDR3 region: CASSEAPTDTQYF. The CDR3 DNA reads as TGTGCCAGCAGTGAGGCCCCTACAGATACGCAGTATTTT.

The J gene is TRBJ1-5, the V gene TRBV6-1; D gene unclear. V shed 7 bases and J shed 1 base, with 2 bases lying between them. Germline V gives CDR1 MNHNS, CDR2 SASEGT. There are 11 residues in the CDR3. In DNA form, the CDR3 reads TGTGCCAGCATGAGCAATCAGCCCCAGCATTTT. Its protein is CASMSNQPQHF.

As for this clone: Other DNA sequences from this sample encode an identical CDR3 as well. V gene TRBV9 combines with J gene TRBJ2-5; D may be TRBD1 (6 bases). The V and J ends lost 0 bases and 2 bases respectively, with 11 bases between them. CDR3 size: 15 residues. Germline V gene sequence: CDR1 SGDLS, CDR2 YYNGEE. CDR3 sequence (DNA): TGTGCCAGCAGCGTAGGGACAGTCTATCAAGAGACCCAGTACTTC. Its protein product is CASSVGTVYQETQYF.

This clone was seen only once. V is TRBV12-5 and J is TRBJ2-7, with D unresolved. The length of the CDR3 is 13 residues. Trimming left V 2 bases short and J 0 bases short, with 5 bases between. Germline CDR1 LGHNT, CDR2 FRNRAP. The CDR3 DNA sequence: TGTGCTAGTGGTTTGCCGTACTCCTACGAGCAGTACTTC. This encodes CASGLPYSYEQYF. Using reference TRBV12-5 and TRBJ2-7 for the parts outside the CDR3, the full variable domain is DARVTQTPRHKVTEMGQEVTMRCQPILGHNTVFWYRQTMMQGLELLAYFRNRAPLDDSGMPKDRFSAEMPDATLATLKIQPSEPRDSAVYFCASGLPYSYEQYFGPGTRLTVT.

This clone showed up just once. The chain is built from TRBV7-6 and TRBJ2-7; tentatively, D is TRBD1 or TRBD2 (5 bases each). The CDR3 extends over 12 amino acids. In germline, CDR1 is SGHVS, CDR2 FNYEAQ. The V end lost 3 bases, the J end lost 6 bases, and 9 bases lay between the germline ends. This CDR3 is CASSFPGSEQYF. The CDR3 nucleotides are TGTGCCAGCAGCTTCCCAGGGAGCGAGCAGTACTTC.

The chain is built from TRBV11-2 and TRBJ2-3; 10 nucleotides match TRBD2. V lost 1 base, J lost 6 bases, and 4 bases stayed unmatched. Germline assignment: CDR1 SGHAT and CDR2 FQNNGV. CDR3 length: 15 amino acids. The CDR3 sequence: CASSLVAGGWDTQYF. CDR3 DNA: TGTGCCAGCAGCTTAGTAGCGGGGGGTTGGGATACGCAGTATTTT.

V gene TRBV29-1 combines with J gene TRBJ2-2; tentatively, D is TRBD1 (5 bases). This CDR3 comprises 15 residues. From germline, CDR1 is SQVTM and CDR2 ANQGSEA. V lost 1 base, J lost 6 bases, and 15 bases lay in between. The CDR3: CSVEVVQGAAGELFF. In DNA, the CDR3 is TGCAGCGTTGAAGTTGTCCAGGGCGCCGCCGGGGAGCTGTTTTTT.

The rearrangement uses TRBV27 and TRBJ2-7, with D unclear. Germline V gene sequence: CDR1 MNHEY, CDR2 SMNVEV (reference sequence). The CDR3 has 13 amino acids. The ends were cut back, 6 bases at V and 0 bases at J, with 9 bases in the middle. This CDR3 reads CASRPASSYEQYF. For the CDR3, the DNA is TGTGCCAGCAGGCCGGCCAGCTCCTACGAGCAGTACTTC.

The rearrangement joins TRBV7-9 to TRBJ2-2, with 9 bases fitting TRBD1. Trimming at V came to 8 bases and at J to 1 base, leaving 8 bases not matched to a gene. Germline V CDR1 and CDR2: SEHNR, FQNEAQ (reference sequence). The CDR3 runs 16 residues. The chain's CDR3 is CASSLPGQGNTGELFF. The CDR3, as DNA: TGTGCCAGCTCACTGCCGGGACAGGGGAACACCGGGGAGCTGTTTTTT.

The chain links TRBV11-2 to TRBJ2-1; TRBD1 matches 9 bases. Trimming cost V 6 bases and J 0 bases; bases outside gene matches: 0. CDR3 length equals 14 residues. In germline, CDR1 is SGHAT, CDR2 FQNNGV. As DNA, the CDR3 is TGTGCCAGCAGGGGACAGGGCTCCTACAATGAGCAGTTCTTC. It translates to CASRGQGSYNEQFF.

The rearrangement uses TRBV5-4 and TRBJ2-7; possible D gene TRBD1, 5 bases. The V gene's germline CDR1 is SGHNT and CDR2 YYREEE (reference sequence). This CDR3 comprises 13 residues. Trimming shortened V by 3 bases and J by 5 bases, and 12 bases separated the two germline ends. DNA of the CDR3: TGTGCCAGCAGCTCTTCAGGGTCCCACGAGCAGTACTTC. Protein product: CASSSSGSHEQYF.

This chain uses TRBV11-2 with TRBJ2-7; 9 bases are shared with TRBD1. CDR3 size: 14 residues. Germline CDR1 and CDR2: SGHAT and FQNNGV. V trimming: 4 bases; J trimming: 6 bases; junction bases outside the gene matches: 7. CDR3 region: CASSSGTGNSEQYF. The DNA of the CDR3 is TGTGCCAGCAGCTCCGGGACAGGGAATTCCGAGCAGTACTTC.

The chain carries TRBV18 and TRBJ2-3; 12 bases align to TRBD2. This CDR3 has 18 residues. Trimming took 0 bases from V and 3 from J; bases not matched to a gene: 7. Germline-derived CDR1 and CDR2 are KGHSH and LQKENI. The CDR3 region has the DNA TGTGCCAGCTCACCACCCCTAGCGGGGGGGTCTGAGACAGATACGCAGTATTTT. It is translated as CASSPPLAGGSETDTQYF.

With regard to this clone: The same CDR3 arises from other DNA sequences in this sample as well. The chain links TRBV7-9 to TRBJ2-5; 11 bases are a match to TRBD2. The trim removed 4 bases at V and 3 bases at J, leaving 1 base unmatched. The CDR3 contains 14 residues. Germline lookup yields CDR1 SEHNR and CDR2 FQNEAQ (reference sequence). The DNA for the CDR3 is TGTGCCAGCAGCTCGACTAGCGGGGAAGAGACCCAGTACTTC. Protein: CASSSTSGEETQYF.

The chain is built from TRBV6-6 and TRBJ1-5; no clear D gene. V dropped 6 bases and J dropped 0 bases, with 15 bases sitting between them. There are 16 residues in the CDR3. Germline V CDR1 and CDR2: MNHNY, SVGAGI (reference sequence). The CDR3 is CASSPIGGYSNQPQHF. The CDR3 DNA follows: TGTGCCAGCAGCCCTATTGGCGGATATAGCAATCAGCCCCAGCATTTT.

The J gene is TRBJ1-1, the V gene TRBV2, with D tentatively TRBD1 (5 bases). The CDR3 is made up of 15 amino acids. The V gene lost 6 bases and the J gene lost 1 base, with 15 bases spanning the gap. Per the germline V gene, CDR1 is SNHLY and CDR2 is FYNNEI. CDR3 residues: CASRGGSGRNTEAFF. CDR3 bases: TGTGCCAGCAGGGGGGGATCCGGGAGGAACACTGAAGCTTTCTTT.

The V call is TRBV7-9, the J call TRBJ2-3; 11 bases fit TRBD2. With V trimmed by 1 base and J by 3 bases, 6 bases remained unmatched. This CDR3 has 17 amino acids. Germline CDR1 SEHNR, CDR2 FQNEAQ (reference sequence). In nucleotides, the CDR3 is TGTGCCAGCAGCTTAGGAGGAGTAGCGGGGGGGACAGATACGCAGTATTTT. Its translation: CASSLGGVAGGTDTQYF.

V and J are TRBV6-5 and TRBJ2-3; TRBD2 agrees at 10 bases. The V gene's germline CDR1 is MNHEY and CDR2 SVGAGI. V lost 6 bases and J lost 2; bases outside the gene matches: 5. The CDR3 consists of 15 residues. This chain's CDR3 is CASRSSGGNTDTQYF. CDR3 DNA: TGTGCCAGCAGGTCTAGCGGGGGAAACACAGATACGCAGTATTTT.

The rearrangement joins TRBV2 to TRBJ2-2, with D unclear. CDR3 length: 12 residues. CDR1 and CDR2 (germline): SNHLY, FYNNEI. V gave up 6 bases and J gave up 4 bases, with 6 bases separating them. The CDR3 spells CASRKATGELFF. DNA of the CDR3: TGTGCCAGCAGGAAGGCCACCGGGGAGCTGTTTTTT.